A selection of T cell receptor beta chains follows, all from one sample in a study of blood T cell repertoires in COVID-19. The protocol was immunoSEQ multiplex PCR, while the TCRdb copy is restricted to in-frame clones and leaves out a portion. The sample lists fewer than 400,000 clones; about nine tenths were seen once. Input material: PBMCs or T cells enriched from blood (not recorded which). These receptors all stem from a woman aged 25 to 39 who had recovered from COVID-19. CDR3s include the opening cysteine and the closing phenylalanine or tryptophan. D genes are given only for firm matches. A clone size is listed for some rows: how often the clone was seen (once, few, many), or a class if it is expanded.

length: 18; size: -; V: TRBV5-1; D: TRBD2; J: TRBJ2-1; DNA: TGCGCCAGCAGCTTGGGGGCGGGAGGAAAGCTTACTTACAATGAGCAGTTCTTC; CDR3: CASSLGAGGKLTYNEQFF
length: 19; size: -; V: TRBV28; D: TRBD2; J: TRBJ2-7; DNA: TGTGCCAGCAGTTTAGGACTAGCGGGATATAGCGTAGCTGACTACGAGCAGTACTTC; CDR3: CASSLGLAGYSVADYEQYF
length: 15; size: -; V: TRBV3-1/TRBV3-2; D: -; J: TRBJ1-6; DNA: TGTGCCAGCACAGATAAACGGGGAGGAAATTCACCCCTCCACTTT; CDR3: CASTDKRGGNSPLHF
length: 16; size: -; V: TRBV18; D: TRBD1; J: TRBJ1-6; DNA: TGTGCCAGCTCACCACTGGAGACAGGGGGTAATTCACCCCTCCACTTT; CDR3: CASSPLETGGNSPLHF
length: 14; size: once; V: TRBV7-8; D: -; J: TRBJ1-2; DNA: TGTGCCAGCAGCTTAGGCGTAACAGGCTATGGCTACACCTTC; CDR3: CASSLGVTGYGYTF
length: 14; size: -; V: TRBV6-2/TRBV6-3; D: -; J: TRBJ1-1; DNA: TGTGCCAGCAGTTGGGGGACACTGAACACTGAAGCTTTCTTT; CDR3: CASSWGTLNTEAFF
length: 15; size: -; V: TRBV5-1; D: TRBD1; J: TRBJ1-1; DNA: TGCGCCAGCAGCTCGGGACAGGGGGCTGACACTGAAGCTTTCTTT; CDR3: CASSSGQGADTEAFF
length: 14; size: -; V: TRBV4-3; D: -; J: TRBJ2-7; DNA: TGCGCCAGCAGCTACGGGACTGCCTCCTACGAGCAGTACTTC; CDR3: CASSYGTASYEQYF
length: 16; size: -; V: TRBV9; D: -; J: TRBJ1-5; DNA: TGTGCCAGCAGCGTGGGTACGGGGTTGGAGGGTCAGCCCCAGCATTTT; CDR3: CASSVGTGLEGQPQHF
length: 16; size: -; V: TRBV11-2; D: TRBD2; J: TRBJ2-1; DNA: TGTGCCAGCAGCTTCCCCGGGACTACCTCCTACAATGAGCAGTTCTTC; CDR3: CASSFPGTTSYNEQFF
length: 15; size: -; V: TRBV27; D: TRBD1; J: TRBJ1-2; DNA: TGTGCCAGCAGTCCATGGACAGGGAAGGAGTATGGCTACACCTTC; CDR3: CASSPWTGKEYGYTF
length: 15; size: -; V: TRBV6-5; D: -; J: TRBJ1-3; DNA: TGTGCCAGCAATTCCGAGTCCAGGGGCGAAAACACCATATATTTT; CDR3: CASNSESRGENTIYF
length: 14; size: -; V: TRBV28; D: TRBD2; J: TRBJ2-3; DNA: TGTGCCAGCAGTACCTATGTGGGAGGGGATACGCAGTATTTT; CDR3: CASSTYVGGDTQYF
length: 14; size: few; V: TRBV5-1; D: TRBD1; J: TRBJ2-7; DNA: TGCGCCAGCAGCTTGCGACAGGGGGCCTACGAGCAGTACTTC; CDR3: CASSLRQGAYEQYF
length: 14; size: -; V: TRBV5-4; D: TRBD1; J: TRBJ1-2; DNA: TGTGCCAGCAGCACTAGACAGGGGGCGGAGGGCTACACCTTC; CDR3: CASSTRQGAEGYTF
length: 13; size: few; V: TRBV12-3/TRBV12-4; D: TRBD1; J: TRBJ1-1; DNA: TGTGCCAGCAGTAGGGGGCCGAGGGCTGAAGCTTTCTTT; CDR3: CASSRGPRAEAFF
length: 20; size: -; V: TRBV10-2; D: TRBD2; J: TRBJ2-2; DNA: TGCGCCAGCAGCGGAAACCCCGGACTAGCGGGACCACGAGGCACCGGGGAGCTGTTTTTT; CDR3: CASSGNPGLAGPRGTGELFF
length: 14; size: once; V: TRBV15; D: TRBD2; J: TRBJ2-3; DNA: TGTGCCACCATGGGACTAGACAACACAGATACGCAGTATTTT; CDR3: CATMGLDNTDTQYF
length: 13; size: -; V: TRBV28; D: -; J: TRBJ2-3; DNA: TGTGCCAGCAGTAATCCGGGAACAGATACGCAGTATTTT; CDR3: CASSNPGTDTQYF
length: 12; size: -; V: TRBV28; D: TRBD2; J: TRBJ2-1; DNA: TGTGCCAGCCGCGGGAGTAGGAATGAGCAGTTCTTC; CDR3: CASRGSRNEQFF
length: 15; size: -; V: TRBV6-5; D: -; J: TRBJ1-1; DNA: TGTGCCAGCAGTTCCCCTTCGGGGAGAAACACTGAAGCTTTCTTT; CDR3: CASSSPSGRNTEAFF
length: 13; size: -; V: TRBV30; D: TRBD1; J: TRBJ1-2; DNA: TGTGCCTGGATTCGTCAGGGGGCGGGAGGCTACACCTTC; CDR3: CAWIRQGAGGYTF
length: 13; size: -; V: TRBV19; D: -; J: TRBJ1-2; DNA: TGTGCCAGTACCTGGGAGGGGTACTCTGGCTACACCTTC; CDR3: CASTWEGYSGYTF
length: 14; size: -; V: TRBV30; D: TRBD1; J: TRBJ1-4; DNA: TGTGCCTGGAGTGTAGCAGGGGGAGCTGTAAAACTGTTTTTT; CDR3: CAWSVAGGAVKLFF
length: 16; size: few; V: TRBV18; D: -; J: TRBJ1-6; DNA: TGTGCCAGCTCACAACAGGGTAGCTCCTATAATTCACCCCTCCACTTT; CDR3: CASSQQGSSYNSPLHF
length: 17; size: few; V: TRBV30; D: -; J: TRBJ1-5; DNA: TGTGCCTGGAGTGTACCCGGTCTGGGGGCAGGCAATCAGCCCCAGCATTTT; CDR3: CAWSVPGLGAGNQPQHF
length: 13; size: -; V: TRBV20-1; D: TRBD1; J: TRBJ2-7; DNA: TGCAGTGCTAGTGCTACGGACAGGGTAGAGCAGTACTTC; CDR3: CSASATDRVEQYF
length: 15; size: -; V: TRBV6-2/TRBV6-3; D: -; J: TRBJ1-2; DNA: TGTGCCAGCAGTTACTCGCCCAGAACATTCTATGGCTACACCTTC; CDR3: CASSYSPRTFYGYTF
length: 20; size: once; V: TRBV24-1; D: -; J: TRBJ2-7; DNA: TGTGCCACCAGTGATTGGGGAAGTACAGGGTTGAAACCGAGCGGTTACGAGCAGTACTTC; CDR3: CATSDWGSTGLKPSGYEQYF
length: 17; size: -; V: TRBV2; D: -; J: TRBJ1-2; DNA: TGTGCCAGCAGTACCTCAGGGGACCCCCGAGGGAACTATGGCTACACCTTC; CDR3: CASSTSGDPRGNYGYTF
length: 14; size: -; V: TRBV19; D: -; J: TRBJ1-5; DNA: TGTGCCAGTAGTATGTGGGAGTTCGATCAGCCCCAGCATTTT; CDR3: CASSMWEFDQPQHF
length: 11; size: few; V: TRBV14; D: -; J: TRBJ2-7; DNA: TGTGCCAGCAGCCAAGAACAAGAGCAGTACTTC; CDR3: CASSQEQEQYF
length: 15; size: -; V: TRBV18; D: TRBD1; J: TRBJ2-7; DNA: TGTGCCAGCTCACCAGACAGGGGGGGCTCCTACGAGCAGTACTTC; CDR3: CASSPDRGGSYEQYF
length: 16; size: -; V: TRBV30; D: -; J: TRBJ1-3; DNA: TGTGCCTGGAGTATTTTTACCAGGAACTCTGGAAACACCATATATTTT; CDR3: CAWSIFTRNSGNTIYF
length: 15; size: -; V: TRBV4-3; D: -; J: TRBJ1-4; DNA: TGCGCCAGCAGCCAAGGGGAGGGGGTGAATGAAAAACTGTTTTTT; CDR3: CASSQGEGVNEKLFF